The present entry profiles one TCR beta chain with its context. The entry originates in a study of blood T cell repertoires in COVID-19. At the level of the study: Collection of acute and convalescent COVID-19 samples took place in the United States, Italy and Spain. Sources were T cells, B-cell-depleted T cells, or PBMCs; the material itself was cDNA or gDNA.

Clones were read by immunoSEQ multiplex PCR, and TCRdb kept only the in-frame ones, dropping some. The sample has 150,000 to 200,000 clones, around nine tenths seen once. This CDR3 spans 15 amino acids. The germline V and J ends were trimmed by 0 bases and 2 bases, with 9 bases remaining between them. Germline V gene sequence: CDR1 LGHDT, CDR2 YNNKEL (reference sequence). The receptor's source is a human donor in a cohort sampled during active COVID-19. Sequenced input: peripheral blood. The genes are TRBV3-1 (or the pseudogene TRBV3-2) and TRBJ2-3, with D perhaps TRBD1 (5 bases). CDR3: CASSQDGHLTDTQYF. Here the CDR3 DNA reads TGTGCCAGCAGCCAAGATGGACACCTCACAGATACGCAGTATTTT.